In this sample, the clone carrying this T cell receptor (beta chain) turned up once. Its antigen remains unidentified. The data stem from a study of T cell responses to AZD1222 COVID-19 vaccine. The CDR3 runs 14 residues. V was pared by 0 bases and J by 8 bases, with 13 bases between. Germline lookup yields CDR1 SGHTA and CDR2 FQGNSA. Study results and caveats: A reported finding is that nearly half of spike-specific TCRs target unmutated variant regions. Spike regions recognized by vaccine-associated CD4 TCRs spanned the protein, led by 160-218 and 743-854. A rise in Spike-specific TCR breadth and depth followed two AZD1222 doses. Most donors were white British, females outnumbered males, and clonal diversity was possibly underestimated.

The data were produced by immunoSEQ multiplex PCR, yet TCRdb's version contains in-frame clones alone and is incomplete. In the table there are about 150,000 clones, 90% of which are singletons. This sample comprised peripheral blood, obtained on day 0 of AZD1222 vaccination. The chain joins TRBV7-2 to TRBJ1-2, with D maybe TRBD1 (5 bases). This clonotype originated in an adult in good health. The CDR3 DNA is TGTGCCAGCAGCTTAGCTAGGGGAGAGAGGGGCTACACCTTC. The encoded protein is CASSLARGERGYTF.